This is a list of T cell receptor beta chains from one sample in a study of metastatic and nonmetastatic thyroid tumors. TCRdb re-clonotyped the PCR reads via MiXCR. The sample contains about 22,000 clones, approximately 15% of which appear only once. The sequenced sample was tumor tissue. These receptors all stem from a female donor with papillary thyroid cancer or a benign thyroid nodule (not recorded which). Some clones in this sample may be carry-over from other donors' samples. The CDR3 runs from the conserved cysteine through the conserved F or W.

TRBV5-4	TRBJ1-4	CASSREGANEKLFF
TRBV7-9	TRBJ2-2	CASSEWLNTGELFF
TRBV2	TRBJ1-6	CASSEMGLNSPLHF
TRBV2	TRBJ2-3	CASKGGADTQYF
TRBV20-1	TRBJ1-1	CSARLGGMNTEAFF
TRBV3-1	TRBJ2-7	CASSQDYEQYF
TRBV5-1	TRBJ2-7	CASSLLPDGGGVRDHYF
TRBV6-2/TRBV6-3	TRBJ2-2	CASSYGVSSGRGNTGELFF
TRBV27	TRBJ2-5	CASVAAQETQYF
TRBV5-6	TRBJ1-6	CASSTRQGSYNSPLHF
TRBV6-1	TRBJ2-3	CASSDGQDTDTQYF
TRBV27	TRBJ2-7	CASSYSGAGSYEQYF
TRBV5-1	TRBJ2-1	CASSLEGSSYNEQFF
TRBV18	TRBJ2-1	CASSSNRGNEQFF
TRBV6-1	TRBJ1-6	CASGEFVYNSPLHF